This T cell receptor (beta chain) appears in the sequencing data of a study of blood T cell repertoires in COVID-19. Study context: Acute-phase and convalescent COVID-19 samples originated in the United States, Italy and Spain. From T cells, B-cell-depleted T cells, or PBMCs came the material, which was cDNA or gDNA.

Authors' processing steps: Reference gene primer amplification gave estimated nucleated cell counts. Repertoires were generated with immunoSEQ multiplex PCR, while TCRdb's copy carries only in-frame clones and drops some. The V and J calls and the clone size are those of that table, but D and trimming were determined from the DNA. The sample includes about 97,000 clones, roughly 85% of them seen just once. This CDR3 has 14 amino acids. Germline V gene sequence: CDR1 LGHNA, CDR2 YNFKEQ. The V gene lost 0 bases and the J gene lost 5 bases, with 10 bases spanning the gap. The sample was peripheral blood. The TCR comes from a woman in her 70s with active or convalescent COVID-19. The gene calls are TRBV4-2 and TRBJ2-5; D perhaps matches TRBD1 (6 bases). The CDR3 sequence: CASSQEQGRETQYF. The CDR3 nucleotides read TGTGCCAGCAGCCAAGAACAGGGTCGGGAGACCCAGTACTTC.